Below are 18 T cell receptor beta chains sequenced from a single sample in a study of blood T cell repertoires in COVID-19. Clones were sequenced by immunoSEQ multiplex PCR, and TCRdb holds only the in-frame ones, with some missing. The sample includes fewer than 300,000 clones, 65% to 90% seen only once; the top ten take approximately 5.1%. The material sequenced was peripheral blood. These receptors came from a man aged 50 to 59 with active or convalescent COVID-19.

The CDR3 DNA reads TGTGCCAGTAGGGACAGAAGGGACACCGGGGAGCTGTTTTTT. This sequence encodes CASRDRRDTGELFF. This chain joins TRBV19 and TRBJ2-2; possibly TRBD1 for D (6 bases). Germline V gene lookup returns CDR1 LNHDA and CDR2 SQIVND (reference sequence). Trimming pared 6 bases from V and 3 bases from J, leaving 11 bases between. The CDR3 spans 14 residues.

The genes are TRBV11-2 and TRBJ1-1; D perhaps matches TRBD1 (5 bases). Germline V gene sequence: CDR1 SGHAT, CDR2 FQNNGV. The CDR3 extends over 14 amino acids. V lost 3 bases and J lost 3, with 11 bases in between. The CDR3 nucleotides read TGTGCCAGCAGCTTTCTTCCGGGGGACACTGAAGCTTTCTTT. It encodes CASSFLPGDTEAFF.

The CDR3 coding sequence is TGTGCCAGCAGTTCAGGGCAAGGTCGCACCATATATTTT. Amino acids: CASSSGQGRTIYF. The chain recombines TRBV28 with TRBJ1-3; D perhaps matches TRBD1 (5 bases). Germline CDR1 reads MDHEN; CDR2 reads SYDVKM. V was shortened by 4 bases and J by 9 bases, with 13 bases between the two germline ends. The CDR3 is made up of 13 amino acids.

This clone has only a few counts. The rearrangement links TRBV7-9 to TRBJ2-1; 15 nucleotides align to TRBD2. Looked up from germline, CDR1 is SEHNR and CDR2 is FQNEAQ (reference sequence). The V and J ends lost 5 bases and 0 bases, in that order; junction bases with no gene match: 11. This CDR3 is 20 amino acids long. The CDR3 here is CASSMPGLAGGSASYNEQFF. The CDR3 nucleotides are TGTGCCAGCAGCATGCCGGGACTAGCGGGAGGTAGTGCCTCCTACAATGAGCAGTTCTTC.

A few counts support this clone. This chain joins TRBV15 and TRBJ1-6; 8 positions agree with TRBD1. This CDR3 contains 15 residues. From germline, CDR1 is LNHNV and CDR2 YYDKDF (reference sequence). Trimming removed 0 bases from V and 7 bases from J; junction bases left unmatched: 2. For the CDR3, the DNA is TGTGCCACCAGCAGAGATCCAGGGGGCAATTCACCCCTCCACTTT. Translation gives CATSRDPGGNSPLHF.

About this clone: Within the sample, other DNA sequences also encode this same CDR3. This sequence joins TRBV7-2 and TRBJ1-2; D might be TRBD1 (5 bases). The CDR3 runs to 13 residues. Between the trimmed V and J ends, which lost 6 bases and 3 bases, there was a span of 11 bases. Germline assignment: CDR1 SGHTA and CDR2 FQGNSA. The CDR3 region is CASSLGGDYGYTF. In DNA form, the CDR3 reads TGTGCCAGCAGTCTCGGGGGAGACTATGGCTACACCTTC. The whole variable domain, remainder taken from reference TRBV7-2 and TRBJ1-2, is GAGVSQSPSNKVTEKGKDVELRCDPISGHTALYWYRQSLGQGLEFLIYFQGNSAPDKSGLPSDRFSAERTGGSVSTLTIQRTQQEDSAVYLCASSLGGDYGYTFGSGTRLTVV.

V is TRBV21-1 and J is TRBJ2-1; the D call in the table, TRBD2, was not verified against the DNA. TRBV21-1 constitutes a pseudogene. The CDR3 is made up of 14 amino acids. CDR3 protein: CASSKVVRSDEQFF. Here the CDR3 DNA reads TGTGCCAGCAGCAAAGTAGTACGTAGCGATGAGCAGTTCTTC.

The chain has TRBV5-6 and TRBJ1-2; tentatively, D is TRBD1 (6 bases). CDR1 and CDR2 (germline): SGHDT, YYEEEE. The CDR3 runs to 13 residues. V lost 6 bases and J 7 bases, leaving 16 bases between the germline ends. The CDR3 reads CASTRTAFSGYTF. The CDR3 bases are TGTGCCAGCACCCGGACAGCTTTCAGTGGCTACACCTTC.

This clone was seen only a few times. V gene TRBV4-1 combines with J gene TRBJ1-2; no definite D call. The CDR3 is made up of 14 amino acids. V dropped 0 bases and J dropped 8 bases, with 13 bases sitting between them. CDR1 is MGHRA and CDR2 is YSYEKL in the germline V gene. CDR3 protein: CASSQEPGVGGYTF. CDR3 nucleotides: TGCGCCAGCAGCCAAGAACCGGGAGTCGGAGGCTACACCTTC.

The count of this clone is one. The J gene is TRBJ2-1, the V gene TRBV5-1; 9 nucleotides agree with TRBD1. Germline loops: CDR1 SGHRS, CDR2 YFSETQ. The CDR3 runs 16 residues. V lost 4 bases and J lost 8; bases outside the gene matches: 13. CDR3 residues: CASSELWGQGGDEQFF. The CDR3 DNA follows: TGCGCCAGCAGCGAACTATGGGGACAGGGAGGCGATGAGCAGTTCTTC.

This clone was seen just once. V and J are TRBV29-1 and TRBJ1-1, with D uncertain. CDR3 size: 14 residues. Trimming removed 4 bases at V and 4 bases at J, with 16 bases between. CDR1 and CDR2 (germline): SQVTM, ANQGSEA. CDR3 DNA sequence: TGCAGCGTTGTCAACCTCGTACCGGTCACTGAAGCTTTCTTT. Translation: CSVVNLVPVTEAFF.

The chain joins TRBV11-3 to TRBJ2-1, with TRBD2 matching 12 bases. Germline V gene sequence: CDR1 SGHNT, CDR2 YENEEA. The CDR3 has 15 amino acids. Trimming took 6 bases from V and 3 from J; bases not matched to a gene: 3. CDR3 DNA: TGTGCCAGCAGTCCGGGACTAGCGGGCTACAATGAGCAGTTCTTC. Its protein product is CASSPGLAGYNEQFF.

The rearrangement joins TRBV3-1 (or the pseudogene TRBV3-2) to TRBJ1-3; weak D call: TRBD1 (5 bases). CDR3 length: 16 amino acids. CDR1 and CDR2 (germline): LGHDT, YNNKEL (reference sequence). Trimming stripped 4 bases from V and 0 bases from J, with 13 bases between. The chain's CDR3 is CASSPPATDSGNTIYF. The CDR3, as DNA: TGTGCCAGCAGCCCCCCGGCGACAGACTCTGGAAACACCATATATTTT.

The chain couples TRBV6-1 to TRBJ2-7; TRBD1 matches at 8 bases. Germline V CDR1 and CDR2: MNHNS, SASEGT. CDR3 size: 13 residues. J was trimmed by 10 bases and V by 2 bases; bases with no gene match: 7. In DNA, the CDR3 is TGTGCCAGCAGTGAACTGGACAGGGCGATTCAGTACTTC. Its translation is CASSELDRAIQYF.

This chain joins TRBV30 and TRBJ2-4, with D perhaps TRBD1 (5 bases). Looked up from germline, CDR1 is GTSNPN and CDR2 is SVGIG (reference sequence). Trimming stripped 1 base from V and 4 bases from J, with 11 bases between. The CDR3 has 14 residues. CDR3 loop: CAWSDPGLKNIQYF. CDR3 in DNA: TGTGCCTGGAGTGACCCAGGGTTGAAAAACATTCAGTACTTC.

The V and J genes are TRBV6-1 and TRBJ1-3; weak D call: TRBD1 (5 bases). Deletions cut 0 bases from V and 3 bases from J, with 9 bases between. The CDR3 is 15 residues long. Germline loops: CDR1 MNHNS, CDR2 SASEGT. CDR3 residues: CASSEAQGLGNTIYF. The CDR3 coding sequence is TGTGCCAGCAGTGAAGCGCAGGGCCTTGGAAACACCATATATTTT.

This clone was observed a single time. The chain couples TRBV19 to TRBJ1-5, with 10 bases fitting TRBD1. The CDR3 extends over 20 amino acids. CDR1 is LNHDA and CDR2 is SQIVND in the germline V gene (reference sequence). V lost 4 bases to trimming and J lost 1 base; unmatched junction nucleotides: 16. CDR3 DNA: TGTGCCAGTAGTAGGGGATTAGGACAGGGGGGCAAGGGCAGCAATCAGCCCCAGCATTTT. It translates to CASSRGLGQGGKGSNQPQHF.

The V call is TRBV3-1 (or the pseudogene TRBV3-2), the J call TRBJ2-2, with D possibly matching TRBD1 (6 bases). This CDR3 spans 14 amino acids. V dropped 3 bases and J dropped 7 bases, with 12 bases sitting between them. The germline gives CDR1 LGHDT, CDR2 YNNKEL (reference sequence). As DNA, the CDR3 is TGTGCCAGCAGCCAGGTTGTAGGGGGCGGGGAGCTGTTTTTT. Amino acids: CASSQVVGGGELFF.